One sample yielded the 21 T cell receptor beta chains listed below, sequenced in a study of long-term antiretroviral therapy in people with HIV (dated by TCRdb to between 2021 and 2024). Sequencing of the TRB variable region was done with the immunoSEQ hsTCRB v3.0 assay at survey level resolution. What TCRdb holds here is the immuneACCESS table cut down to in-frame rearrangements. Part of the clones is not present; checked against another copy, under half of the missing clones reflect an unresolved V gene, and the others are unexplained. The sample profile shows approximately 25,000 clones; more than 80% of them were found once. The ten largest make up 9.2% of the sample. This specimen was unsorted PBMCs, taken 7.6 years after starting antiretroviral therapy. Every receptor here comes from a woman between 40 and 50 years old with HIV.

V and J are TRBV10-1 and TRBJ2-1, with 7 bases fitting TRBD2. This CDR3 spans 14 amino acids. The V gene's germline CDR1 is WNHNN and CDR2 SYGVQD (reference sequence). V gave up 11 bases and J gave up 4 bases; unmatched junction bases: 11. The CDR3 here is CASHTGLGYNEQFF. The DNA of the CDR3 is TGCGCCTCGCACACAGGACTAGGTTACAATGAGCAGTTCTTC.

Regarding this clone: The germline gene is not matched at one end of the junction; a read error may be the cause. The rearrangement joins TRBV6-5 to TRBJ1-2; a weak D match, TRBD1 (5 bases). CDR1 is MNHEY, CDR2 SVGAGI, per germline. CDR3 size: 14 residues. The DNA of the CDR3 is TGTGCCAGCACTCCGATGAACCAGGGCAGTCCTTTCGAGTTC. Amino acid sequence: CASTPMNQGSPFEF.

The V gene is TRBV9, the J gene TRBJ1-6; 8 bases align to TRBD1. CDR1 is SGDLS, CDR2 YYNGEE, per germline. The CDR3 has 14 residues. Trimming took 4 bases from V and 10 from J; bases not matched to a gene: 7. The CDR3 DNA reads as TGTGCCAGCAGCCCTAGCAGGGGGCACTCACCCCTCCACTTT. Protein product: CASSPSRGHSPLHF.

This clone was counted once. V and J are TRBV30 and TRBJ1-1, with TRBD1 as a possible D gene (6 bases). Germline V gives CDR1 GTSNPN, CDR2 SVGIG (reference sequence). With 0 bases removed from V and 3 bases from J, the gap between germline ends came to 14 bases. The CDR3 is 15 amino acids. The CDR3 is CAWSVLGGGHTEAFF. The CDR3 bases are TGTGCCTGGAGTGTACTGGGAGGGGGACACACTGAAGCTTTCTTT.

In this sample, this clone turned up a few times. The rearrangement links TRBV7-9 to TRBJ2-5; either TRBD1 or TRBD2 may fit D (5 bases each). CDR1 is SEHNR and CDR2 is FQNEAQ in the germline V gene (reference sequence). This CDR3 has 15 residues. V was trimmed by 5 bases and J by 6 bases, leaving 19 bases between them. This CDR3 is CASSEHSGRFKTQYF. CDR3 in DNA: TGTGCCAGCAGCGAACATTCAGGGAGATTCAAGACCCAGTACTTC. The variable domain in full, with the rest retrieved from reference TRBV7-9 and TRBJ2-5, is DTGVSQNPRHKITKRGQNVTFRCDPISEHNRLYWYRQTLGQGPEFLTYFQNEAQLEKSRLLSDRFSAERPKGSFSTLEIQRTEQGDSAMYLCASSEHSGRFKTQYFGPGTRLLVL.

The chain has TRBV2 and TRBJ1-1; D perhaps matches TRBD1 (6 bases). Per the germline V gene, CDR1 is SNHLY and CDR2 is FYNNEI. Trimming pared 2 bases from V and 5 bases from J, leaving 12 bases between. The CDR3 runs to 14 residues. CDR3 protein: CASSEQGTETEAFF. The CDR3 bases are TGTGCCAGCAGTGAACAGGGGACCGAAACTGAAGCTTTCTTT.

This rearrangement joins TRBV30 to TRBJ1-3, with a tentative D call TRBD1 (5 bases). Germline values: CDR1 GTSNPN, CDR2 SVGIG (reference sequence). The CDR3 length is 17 residues. V lost 2 bases and J lost 0, with 17 bases in between. This CDR3 is CAWSTQPGTLSGNTIYF. CDR3 nucleotides: TGTGCCTGGAGTACACAGCCAGGGACCCTCTCTGGAAACACCATATATTTT.

The J gene is TRBJ2-7, the V gene TRBV30, with 12 bases that match TRBD1. From germline, CDR1 is GTSNPN and CDR2 SVGIG (reference sequence). This CDR3 spans 15 amino acids. Trimming at V came to 4 bases and at J to 7 bases, leaving 11 bases not matched to a gene. This CDR3 is CAWKSLGQGAKEQYF. CDR3 bases: TGTGCCTGGAAGTCCCTGGGACAGGGGGCCAAAGAGCAGTACTTC.

The V call is TRBV7-9, the J call TRBJ1-4, with D possibly matching TRBD1 (5 bases). CDR1 SEHNR and CDR2 FQNEAQ come from the germline V gene (reference sequence). V lost 5 bases and J 8 bases, leaving 21 bases between the germline ends. The CDR3 spans 16 residues. In nucleotides, the CDR3 is TGTGCCAGCAGCAAAGGGGCAGGTCTAGAAAAGGAAAAACTGTTTTTT. Translating it yields CASSKGAGLEKEKLFF.

This chain links TRBV7-9 with TRBJ2-5, with 14 bases that match TRBD2. There are 17 residues in the CDR3. The germline gives CDR1 SEHNR, CDR2 FQNEAQ (reference sequence). The V gene end was trimmed by 1 base and the J gene end by 5 bases; junction bases not matched to a gene: 6. The CDR3 here is CASSLVWTSGGKETQYF. As DNA, the CDR3 is TGTGCCAGCAGCTTAGTATGGACTAGCGGGGGGAAGGAGACCCAGTACTTC. The full variable domain, with the rest looked up from reference TRBV7-9 and TRBJ2-5, is DTGVSQNPRHKITKRGQNVTFRCDPISEHNRLYWYRQTLGQGPEFLTYFQNEAQLEKSRLLSDRFSAERPKGSFSTLEIQRTEQGDSAMYLCASSLVWTSGGKETQYFGPGTRLLVL.

The rearrangement joins TRBV27 to TRBJ2-1, with TRBD2 matching 9 bases. CDR3 length: 14 amino acids. The V segment lost 3 bases and the J segment 4 bases; nucleotides outside the gene matches: 1. Germline values: CDR1 MNHEY, CDR2 SMNVEV (reference sequence). The CDR3 sequence: CASSLAGGYNEQFF. The CDR3 coding sequence is TGTGCCAGCAGTTTGGCGGGGGGGTACAATGAGCAGTTCTTC.

This clone was detected a few times. This chain joins TRBV2 and TRBJ1-4, with TRBD1 matching 9 bases. The V gene's germline CDR1 is SNHLY and CDR2 FYNNEI. The CDR3 length is 14 residues. J gave up 8 bases and V 6 bases, and 7 bases lay outside the gene matches. As DNA, the CDR3 is TGTGCCAGCAGGGCCGGGACAGGGAACGAAAAACTGTTTTTT. The encoded protein is CASRAGTGNEKLFF. Drawing the rest from reference TRBV2 and TRBJ1-4, the complete variable domain is EPEVTQTPSHQVTQMGQEVILRCVPISNHLYFYWYRQILGQKVEFLVSFYNNEISEKSEIFDDQFSVERPDGSNFTLKIRSTKLEDSAMYFCASRAGTGNEKLFFGSGTQLSVL.

The J gene is TRBJ2-1, the V gene TRBV10-3; 7 bases are a match to TRBD1. CDR3 length equals 15 residues. The ends lost 4 bases at V and 1 base at J; junction bases unmatched: 4. Germline lookup yields CDR1 ENHRY and CDR2 SYGVKD. CDR3 in amino acids: CAISGQGGSYNEQFF. DNA of the CDR3: TGTGCCATCAGTGGACAGGGTGGTTCCTACAATGAGCAGTTCTTC.

V is TRBV7-2 and J is TRBJ1-2; 7 nucleotides align to TRBD1. V lost 5 bases and J lost 6; bases outside the gene matches: 6. The CDR3 has 13 amino acids. CDR1 and CDR2 from the germline V gene are SGHTA and FQGNSA. Here the CDR3 DNA reads TGTGCCAGCAGCCGAGACAGGGAGGATGGCTACACCTTC. Translated, it gives CASSRDREDGYTF.

This chain uses TRBV5-5 with TRBJ1-1; D may be TRBD1 (5 bases). The germline V and J ends were trimmed by 1 base and 1 base, with 5 bases remaining between them. Germline assignment: CDR1 SGHKS and CDR2 YYEKEE (reference sequence). This CDR3 comprises 13 residues. In nucleotides, the CDR3 is TGTGCCAGCAGCTTGCAGGGGAACACTGAAGCTTTCTTT. Protein: CASSLQGNTEAFF.

This clone showed up just once. This rearrangement joins TRBV18 to TRBJ2-2; D ambiguous. The CDR3 runs 14 residues. The germline V and J ends were trimmed by 0 bases and 1 base, with 3 bases remaining between them. The germline V gene has CDR1 KGHSH and CDR2 LQKENI. The CDR3 is CASSPPKNTGELFF. CDR3 DNA sequence: TGTGCCAGCTCACCACCCAAGAACACCGGGGAGCTGTTTTTT.

The genes are TRBV7-2 and TRBJ2-5; D call uncertain. Trimming shortened V by 1 base and J by 4 bases, and 16 bases separated the two germline ends. The length of the CDR3 is 16 residues. Germline assignment: CDR1 SGHTA and CDR2 FQGNSA. The CDR3 reads CASSLVSRVSGETQYF. The DNA for the CDR3 is TGTGCCAGCAGCTTAGTTTCTAGGGTGTCGGGAGAGACCCAGTACTTC.

This sequence joins TRBV9 and TRBJ2-1, with no clear D. Trimming cost V 7 bases and J 0 bases, with 5 bases left between them. The CDR3 is 12 residues long. CDR1 and CDR2 from the germline V gene are SGDLS and YYNGEE. CDR3 residues: CASANSYNEQFF. CDR3 DNA sequence: TGTGCCAGCGCGAACTCCTACAATGAGCAGTTCTTC.

The rearrangement uses TRBV7-3 and TRBJ2-1; tentatively, D is TRBD2 (5 bases). The CDR3 totals 15 residues. The V end lost 3 bases, the J end lost 0 bases, and 9 bases lay between the germline ends. The germline V gene has CDR1 SGHTA and CDR2 FQGTGA. The CDR3 spells CASSFAGSSYNEQFF. The CDR3 DNA reads as TGTGCCAGCAGCTTTGCGGGTAGCTCCTACAATGAGCAGTTCTTC.

Concerning this clone itself: It is unclear where the CDR3 begins or ends on the DNA, so no DNA is shown, and the CDR3 is as TCRdb lists it. The chain combines TRBV5-6 with TRBJ2-3; no check of the table's D call, TRBD2, against the DNA was made. Germline CDR1 SGHDT, CDR2 YYEEEE. The CDR3 is 17 residues long, counting both termini. Here the CDR3 reads CASSSWGGGAVLVSVYF.

DNA for the CDR3: TGTGCCAGCAGCTTAGTTTCGAGCACCGGGGAGCTGTTTTTT. Translating gives CASSLVSSTGELFF. The chain recombines TRBV7-9 with TRBJ2-2, with D hard to call. Germline V lookup: CDR1 SEHNR, CDR2 FQNEAQ (reference sequence). This CDR3 contains 14 residues. V was trimmed by 1 base and J by 4 bases, leaving 7 bases between them.